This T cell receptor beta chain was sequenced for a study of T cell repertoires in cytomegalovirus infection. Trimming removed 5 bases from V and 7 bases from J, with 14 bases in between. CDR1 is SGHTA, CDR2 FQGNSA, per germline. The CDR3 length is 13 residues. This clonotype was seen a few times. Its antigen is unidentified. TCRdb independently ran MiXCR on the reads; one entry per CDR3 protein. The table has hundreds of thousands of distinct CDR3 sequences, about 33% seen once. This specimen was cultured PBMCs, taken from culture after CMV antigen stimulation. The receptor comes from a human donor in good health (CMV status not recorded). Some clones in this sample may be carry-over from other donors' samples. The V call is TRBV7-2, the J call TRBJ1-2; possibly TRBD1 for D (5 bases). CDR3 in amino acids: CASSPGEGVGYTF. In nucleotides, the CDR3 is TGTGCCAGCAGCCCGGGGGAAGGGGTTGGCTACACCTTC.